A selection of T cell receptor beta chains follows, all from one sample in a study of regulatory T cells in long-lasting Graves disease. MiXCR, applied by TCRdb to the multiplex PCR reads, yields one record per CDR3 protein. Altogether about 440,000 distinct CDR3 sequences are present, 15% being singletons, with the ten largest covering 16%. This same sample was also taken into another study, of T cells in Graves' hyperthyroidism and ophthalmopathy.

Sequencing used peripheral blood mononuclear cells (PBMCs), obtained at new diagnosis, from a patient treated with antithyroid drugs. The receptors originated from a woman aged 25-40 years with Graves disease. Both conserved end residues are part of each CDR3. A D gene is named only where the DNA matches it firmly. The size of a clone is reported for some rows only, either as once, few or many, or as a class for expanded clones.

TGCAGCGTAGAGCGGCGGTTGAACACTGAAGCTTTCTTT | CSVERRLNTEAFF | NA | TRBJ1-1 | TRBV29-1 | many
TGTGCCAGTAGTATGGGGGGTGGTGAGCAGTTCTTC | CASSMGGGEQFF | NA | TRBJ2-1 | TRBV19 | NA
TGCGCCAGCACGGAGACCTTGGGGGGAGGGGAGCTGTTTTTT | CASTETLGGGELFF | NA | TRBJ2-2 | TRBV10-1 | few
TGTGCCAGCAGCTTATCTTTGAACAACAACTATGGCTACACCTTC | CASSLSLNNNYGYTF | NA | TRBJ1-2 | TRBV7-9 | NA
TGCGCCAGCAGCTACCCAGACTACGAGCAGTACTTC | CASSYPDYEQYF | NA | TRBJ2-7 | TRBV5-1 | many
TGTGCCAGCGGAAAGGGTCCTCATATCGAGCAGTTCTTC | CASGKGPHIEQFF | NA | TRBJ2-1 | TRBV6-1 | NA
TGTGCCACCAGTGACAACCTCGGACAAGACAATGAGCAGTTCTTC | CATSDNLGQDNEQFF | NA | TRBJ2-1 | TRBV24-1 | many
TGTGCCAGCAGCTTAGTAGGAGGGACTAGCGGGAGTAATGAGCAGTTCTTC | CASSLVGGTSGSNEQFF | TRBD2 | TRBJ2-1 | TRBV7-9 | many
TGTGCCACCAGCAGATCACCGGGACTAGCGGCACAAGAGACCCAGTACTTC | CATSRSPGLAAQETQYF | TRBD2 | TRBJ2-5 | TRBV15 | NA
TGTGCCAGCAGTTTAAAGGGACTAGCGTTTGATACGCAGTATTTT | CASSLKGLAFDTQYF | TRBD2 | TRBJ2-3 | TRBV12-3/TRBV12-4 | many
TGTGCCAGTAGTATAGGTCTCGGGACCCAGTACTTC | CASSIGLGTQYF | NA | TRBJ2-5 | TRBV19 | NA